These T cell receptor beta chains were read from a single sample in a study of graft-versus-host responses after intestinal transplantation. TCRdb's table, derived via immunoSEQ multiplex PCR, lists solely in-frame clones and lacks some. The table records 950 to 1,500 clones, about 83% of them present only once. The sequencing used PBMCs, collected 7 days after intestinal transplantation. The receptor source for this set is a human patient who received an intestinal transplant, so some T cells may come from the graft donor. The CDR3 runs from the conserved cysteine through the conserved F or W. The D gene is left open where the match is weak. Some rows mark clone size as missing; the rest say once, few, many or name a class of expanded clone.

v_gene: TRBV7-9
d_gene: -
abundance: -
j_gene: TRBJ2-1
CDR3aa: CASSLEDPRDEQFF
CDR3nt: TGTGCCAGCAGCTTAGAGGACCCGAGGGATGAGCAGTTCTTC

v_gene: TRBV7-6
d_gene: -
abundance: -
j_gene: TRBJ1-1
CDR3aa: CASSLGENTEAFF
CDR3nt: TGTGCCAGCAGCTTGGGGGAGAACACTGAAGCTTTCTTT

v_gene: TRBV5-6
d_gene: -
abundance: few
j_gene: TRBJ1-3
CDR3aa: CASSLVGGNTIYF
CDR3nt: TGTGCCAGCAGCTTGGTTGGCGGAAACACCATATATTTT

v_gene: TRBV11-2
d_gene: TRBD2
abundance: -
j_gene: TRBJ2-5
CDR3aa: CASSPKRGFETQYF
CDR3nt: TGTGCCAGCAGCCCTAAGCGGGGGTTTGAGACCCAGTACTTC

v_gene: TRBV6-5
d_gene: -
abundance: -
j_gene: TRBJ2-7
CDR3aa: CASSYDGGYYEQYF
CDR3nt: TGTGCCAGCAGTTACGACGGAGGCTACTACGAGCAGTACTTC

v_gene: TRBV4-1
d_gene: -
abundance: -
j_gene: TRBJ2-6
CDR3aa: CASTPGVGANVLTF
CDR3nt: TGCGCCAGCACCCCAGGGGTCGGGGCCAACGTCCTGACTTTC

v_gene: TRBV7-6
d_gene: TRBD2
abundance: -
j_gene: TRBJ2-1
CDR3aa: CASRAGGSHNEQFF
CDR3nt: TGTGCCAGCAGAGCGGGAGGGTCCCACAATGAGCAGTTCTTC

v_gene: TRBV13
d_gene: TRBD2
abundance: -
j_gene: TRBJ2-7
CDR3aa: CASSSQLAGETYEQYF
CDR3nt: TGTGCCAGCAGCTCGCAGCTAGCGGGAGAAACCTACGAGCAGTACTTC

v_gene: TRBV7-9
d_gene: -
abundance: -
j_gene: TRBJ2-2
CDR3aa: CASSLVNGELFF
CDR3nt: TGTGCCAGCAGCTTAGTCAACGGGGAGCTGTTTTTT

v_gene: TRBV19
d_gene: -
abundance: -
j_gene: TRBJ2-5
CDR3aa: CASSGQVVEEEKTQYF
CDR3nt: TGTGCCAGTAGTGGGCAAGTGGTGGAGGAGGAGAAGACCCAGTACTTC

v_gene: TRBV27
d_gene: TRBD1
abundance: -
j_gene: TRBJ1-2
CDR3aa: CASSLPQGARNGYTF
CDR3nt: TGTGCCAGCAGTTTACCACAGGGGGCCCGTAATGGCTACACCTTC

v_gene: TRBV2
d_gene: TRBD1
abundance: few
j_gene: TRBJ1-2
CDR3aa: CASIGTGVSGYTF
CDR3nt: TGTGCCAGTATTGGGACAGGCGTGAGCGGCTACACCTTC